This T cell receptor beta chain is from a study of beta chain features in type 1 diabetes. General observations from the study: A moderate, significant TCRB CDR3 shortening appeared in type 1 diabetes across four CD4+ subsets.

This clone was recorded a few times. Its antigen is not identified. The V and J ends lost 5 bases and 1 base respectively, with 8 bases between them. This CDR3 is built from 14 residues. Per the germline V gene, CDR1 is SGHVS and CDR2 is FNYEAQ. The study reverse transcribed the entire isolated RNA, so it sequenced expressed TCRB transcripts. Assay used: immunoSEQ multiplex PCR; TCRdb lists only in-frame clones, some missing. The data show some 150,000 clones, 8% to 13% seen once. The sequenced material came from naive CD4+ T cells from blood. The chain recombines TRBV7-6 with TRBJ2-2; tentatively, D is TRBD1 (6 bases). The sequence derives from a man between 18 and 35 years old in good health. CDR3 protein: CASSQGQNTGELFF. The CDR3 nucleotides read TGTGCCAGCAGCCAGGGACAGAACACCGGGGAGCTGTTTTTT.